These 9 T cell receptor beta chains were all obtained from the same sample, sequenced in a study of blood T cell repertoires in COVID-19. Sequencing used immunoSEQ multiplex PCR; TCRdb keeps in-frame clones, though not all of them. Among around 100,000 clones listed, 70% to 90% were seen once. The sequencing input was peripheral blood. These receptors were taken from a man in his forties or fifties with active or convalescent COVID-19.

The chain has TRBV2 and TRBJ2-4; 7 positions agree with TRBD1. Germline assignment: CDR1 SNHLY and CDR2 FYNNEI. J was trimmed by 11 bases and V by 1 base; bases with no gene match: 5. CDR3 length: 13 amino acids. This CDR3 reads CASSEGQGDFQYF. CDR3 nucleotides: TGTGCCAGCAGTGAAGGACAGGGCGACTTTCAGTACTTC.

The genes are TRBV18 and TRBJ2-1, with D perhaps TRBD2 (6 bases). Deletions cut 3 bases from V and 5 bases from J, with 17 bases between. From germline, CDR1 is KGHSH and CDR2 LQKENI. The CDR3 is made up of 16 amino acids. CDR3 nucleotides: TGTGCCAGCTCACCTTACTCGGCGGGGCTAAACAATGAGCAGTTCTTC. As protein: CASSPYSAGLNNEQFF. The variable domain in full, with the rest retrieved from reference TRBV18 and TRBJ2-1, is NAGVMQNPRHLVRRRGQEARLRCSPMKGHSHVYWYRQLPEEGLKFMVYLQKENIIDESGMPKERFSAEFPKEGPSILRIQQVVRGDSAAYFCASSPYSAGLNNEQFFGPGTRLTVL.

The CDR3 protein is CASTRLATPTDTQYF. The CDR3 coding sequence is TGTGCCAGCACCAGACTAGCGACCCCCACAGATACGCAGTATTTT. The chain recombines TRBV2 with TRBJ2-3; 8 bases are a match to TRBD2. Germline values: CDR1 SNHLY, CDR2 FYNNEI. J was trimmed by 2 bases and V by 7 bases; bases with no gene match: 8. The CDR3 extends over 15 amino acids. Using reference TRBV2 and TRBJ2-3 for the parts outside the CDR3, the full variable domain is EPEVTQTPSHQVTQMGQEVILRCVPISNHLYFYWYRQILGQKVEFLVSFYNNEISEKSEIFDDQFSVERPDGSNFTLKIRSTKLEDSAMYFCASTRLATPTDTQYFGPGTRLTVL.

The J gene is TRBJ2-5, the V gene TRBV11-3; 7 nucleotides line up with TRBD1. Germline assignment: CDR1 SGHNT and CDR2 YENEEA. Germline trimming cut 4 bases from V and 5 bases from J; bases unmatched to any gene: 7. This CDR3 is 14 amino acids long. CDR3 loop: CASSWDSRRETQYF. CDR3 DNA sequence: TGTGCCAGCAGCTGGGACAGTAGGCGGGAGACCCAGTACTTC. Full variable domain (remainder filled in from reference TRBV11-3 and TRBJ2-5): EAGVVQSPRYKIIEKKQPVAFWCNPISGHNTLYWYLQNLGQGPELLIRYENEEAVDDSQLPKDRFSAERLKGVDSTLKIQPAELGDSAVYLCASSWDSRRETQYFGPGTRLLVL.

This sequence joins TRBV15 and TRBJ1-1; the D is unclear. This CDR3 spans 13 amino acids. The ends were cut back, 2 bases at V and 2 bases at J, with 6 bases in the middle. Germline-derived CDR1 and CDR2 are LNHNV and YYDKDF (reference sequence). CDR3 residues: CATSRSLNTEAFF. CDR3 bases: TGTGCCACCAGCAGATCACTTAACACTGAAGCTTTCTTT.

This chain joins TRBV19 and TRBJ1-5, with D possibly being TRBD1 (6 bases). This CDR3 region has 15 residues. V lost 4 bases and J 0 bases, leaving 10 bases between the germline ends. Germline V CDR1 and CDR2: LNHDA, SQIVND (reference sequence). This chain's CDR3 is CASSRDNYSNQPQHF. CDR3 sequence (DNA): TGTGCCAGTAGTAGGGACAACTATAGCAATCAGCCCCAGCATTTT. The variable domain in full, completed from reference TRBV19 and TRBJ1-5, reads DGGITQSPKYLFRKEGQNVTLSCEQNLNHDAMYWYRQDPGQGLRLIYYSQIVNDFQKGDIAEGYSVSREKKESFPLTVTSAQKNPTAFYLCASSRDNYSNQPQHFGDGTRLSIL.

This chain links TRBV18 with TRBJ2-7, with a tentative D call TRBD2 (5 bases). V lost 3 bases to trimming and J lost 5 bases, with 11 bases between them. The CDR3 totals 13 residues. Per the germline V gene, CDR1 is KGHSH and CDR2 is LQKENI. The DNA for the CDR3 is TGTGCCAGCTCACCGCGGAGGAGCGACGAGCAGTACTTC. It is translated as CASSPRRSDEQYF.

The table lists this clone with a few counts. This chain connects TRBV5-1 to TRBJ2-2; possibly TRBD2 for D (6 bases). This CDR3 spans 16 amino acids. The germline gives CDR1 SGHRS, CDR2 YFSETQ. V was clipped by 4 bases and J by 1 base, with 14 bases between them. CDR3 bases: TGCGCCAGCAGCCCCCGGGGTAGCGGGAACACCGGGGAGCTGTTTTTT. Translated: CASSPRGSGNTGELFF.

The CDR3 protein is CASSPRDYFRPQHF. DNA for the CDR3: TGTGCCAGCAGTCCCCGGGACTATTTCCGGCCCCAGCATTTT. The chain carries TRBV27 and TRBJ1-5, with D tentatively TRBD1 (5 bases). CDR3 size: 14 residues. The germline V and J ends were trimmed by 5 bases and 9 bases, with 17 bases remaining between them. Germline CDR1 reads MNHEY; CDR2 reads SMNVEV (reference sequence).